These 5 T cell receptor beta chains were all obtained from the same sample, sequenced in a study of T cell repertoires in cytomegalovirus infection. TCRdb re-called the reads through MiXCR, storing one row per CDR3 protein. The table lists 310,000 or so distinct CDR3 sequences, 25% of them singletons. No antigen has been identified for these receptors. The sample consisted of cultured PBMCs, taken from culture after CMV antigen stimulation. The receptors shown here come from a human donor in good health (CMV status not recorded). Some clones in this sample may be carry-over from other donors' samples.

This clonotype was found a few times. This rearrangement joins TRBV18 to TRBJ2-7; 10 bases fit TRBD1. CDR1 and CDR2 from the germline V gene are KGHSH and LQKENI. The CDR3 sequence is 17 residues long. The V and J ends lost 2 bases and 7 bases, in that order; junction bases with no gene match: 14. The CDR3 nucleotides read TGTGCCAGCTCACCATTGACGCTCGGACAGGGGGAGACGGAGCAGTACTTC. It yields the protein CASSPLTLGQGETEQYF.

The chain has TRBV4-3 and TRBJ1-1; possible D gene TRBD1, 5 bases. Germline V gives CDR1 LGHNA, CDR2 YSLEER. V lost 3 bases to trimming and J lost 3 bases, with 14 bases between them. The CDR3 contains 15 residues. The CDR3 DNA sequence: TGCGCCAGCAGCCAGGATACACAGGTGGACACTGAAGCTTTCTTT. Translating it yields CASSQDTQVDTEAFF.

This clonotype was seen more than once but under ten times. This chain uses TRBV7-2 with TRBJ2-5; 8 bases agree with TRBD1. This CDR3 region has 15 residues. J was trimmed by 5 bases and V by 5 bases; bases with no gene match: 10. Germline V gene data show CDR1 as SGHTA and CDR2 as FQGNSA. In DNA, the CDR3 is TGTGCCAGCAGCCCCCGTCCAACAGGGGGGGAGACCCAGTACTTC. It specifies CASSPRPTGGETQYF. Filled out from reference TRBV7-2 and TRBJ2-5, the complete variable domain reads GAGVSQSPSNKVTEKGKDVELRCDPISGHTALYWYRQSLGQGLEFLIYFQGNSAPDKSGLPSDRFSAERTGGSVSTLTIQRTQQEDSAVYLCASSPRPTGGETQYFGPGTRLLVL.

On this clonotype itself: A single base separates this from a much larger clone, so it may be a read error. This sequence joins TRBV11-2 and TRBJ2-3; D is unresolved. This CDR3 region has 14 residues. The germline V gene encodes CDR1 SGHAT and CDR2 FQNNGV. This chain's CDR3 is CAGSLVGGQGTQYF. CDR3 nucleotides: TGTGCCGGCAGCTTAGTAGGCGGCCAAGGAACGCAGTATTTT. The full variable domain, rest sourced from reference TRBV11-2 and TRBJ2-3, is EAGVAQSPRYKIIEKRQSVAFWCNPISGHATLYWYQQILGQGPKLLIQFQNNGVVDDSQLPKDRFSAERLKGVDSTLKIQPAKLEDSAVYLCAGSLVGGQGTQYFGPGTRLTVL.

Ten or more counts support this clonotype. Written as DNA, the CDR3 is TGTGCCAGCAGTTTCCAGAACACTGAAGCTTTCTTT. This gives the protein CASSFQNTEAFF. J is TRBJ1-1 and V is TRBV12-3 or TRBV12-4, with D uncertain. Trimming stripped 3 bases from V and 1 base from J, with 3 bases between. The CDR3 loop spans 12 amino acids.